One and the same sample provided the 5 T cell receptor beta chains below, sequenced in a study of long-term antiretroviral therapy in people with HIV (dated by TCRdb to between 2021 and 2022). Sequencing of the TRB variable region was done with the immunoSEQ hsTCRB v3.0 assay at survey level resolution. TCRdb stores this immuneACCESS table with in-frame sequences only. Part of the clones is absent; in the studies checked, under half of the shortfall reflects unresolved V genes, and no reason is known for the rest. The sample profile shows 25,000 to 35,000 clones; around three quarters of them were found once. The top ten clonotypes cover approximately 7.2% of the sample. The material was unsorted PBMCs, obtained 0.3 years after starting antiretroviral therapy. The receptors originated from a man aged 35 to 55 with HIV.

This chain links TRBV7-9 with TRBJ2-7; 11 bases are a match to TRBD1. CDR1 is SEHNR and CDR2 is FQNEAQ in the germline V gene (reference sequence). Unmatched junction bases numbered 4, after V lost 4 bases and J lost 5 bases. The length of the CDR3 is 14 residues. The CDR3: CASSSRDRGNEQYF. CDR3 nucleotide sequence: TGTGCCAGCAGCTCCCGGGACAGGGGGAACGAGCAGTACTTC.

The genes are TRBV19 and TRBJ2-7; D unresolved. The V gene lost 1 base and the J gene lost 4 bases, with 8 bases spanning the gap. This CDR3 spans 13 amino acids. In germline, CDR1 is LNHDA, CDR2 SQIVND (reference sequence). The CDR3 loop reads CASSIGTFYEQYF. Here the CDR3 DNA reads TGTGCCAGTAGTATAGGGACGTTTTACGAGCAGTACTTC.

The chain employs TRBV4-2 and TRBJ2-1; no reliable D call. V was shortened by 1 base and J by 4 bases, with 14 bases between the two germline ends. Looked up from germline, CDR1 is LGHNA and CDR2 is YNFKEQ. There are 16 residues in the CDR3. The CDR3 reads CASSQATGVIYNEQFF. The CDR3 DNA reads as TGTGCCAGCAGCCAAGCCACGGGCGTTATTTACAATGAGCAGTTCTTC.

This chain uses TRBV5-6 with TRBJ2-1; 16 bases map to TRBD2. J gave up 6 bases and V 4 bases, and 7 bases lay outside the gene matches. CDR3 length: 17 amino acids. Per the germline V gene, CDR1 is SGHDT and CDR2 is YYEEEE. CDR3 residues: CASSPGLAGGPVNEQFF. DNA of the CDR3: TGTGCCAGCAGCCCGGGACTAGCGGGAGGGCCAGTCAATGAGCAGTTCTTC.

This chain joins TRBV2 and TRBJ1-2; D unresolved. CDR3 length: 14 residues. V was cut by 4 bases and J by 4 bases, with 13 bases left in between. Germline loops: CDR1 SNHLY, CDR2 FYNNEI. DNA of the CDR3: TGTGCCAGCAGTGCTGGCTGGGGTACCTATGGCTACACCTTC. This encodes CASSAGWGTYGYTF.